This section outlines one TCR beta chain sequence together with its context. Antigen specificity is unknown. The record originates from a study of radiation and T cells in renal cell carcinoma. The germline V gene encodes CDR1 GTSNPN and CDR2 SVGIG (reference sequence). The CDR3 loop spans 16 amino acids. V lost 3 bases and J lost 2, with 20 bases in between. As for time point: baseline pretreatment blood. Treatment in this sample: 15 Gy SBRT to primary tumor, nephrectomy 4 weeks later. Blood was sampled at baseline, 2 weeks and 4 weeks after SBRT. Overall study results and limits: Top tumor clonotypes rose in blood 2 weeks post-radiation, then contracted.

Produced via immunoSEQ multiplex PCR; TCRdb's table is partial and in-frame only. The sample lists tens of thousands of clones; approximately 80% were seen once. The specimen comprised blood, sampled from a patient whose treatment included radiotherapy and nephrectomy. V and J are TRBV30 and TRBJ2-7; possible D gene TRBD1, 6 bases. This TCR derives from a man aged 60 to 69 with renal cell carcinoma. The chain's CDR3 is CAWSVLPGHKTYEQYF. CDR3 coding DNA: TGTGCCTGGAGCGTTTTACCGGGACACAAAACCTACGAGCAGTACTTC.